The following is a T cell receptor (beta chain) sequence with its context. These data belong to a study of blood T cell repertoires in COVID-19. TCRdb keeps only in-frame clones here, not all; method: immunoSEQ multiplex PCR. The sample holds 70,000 or so clones, 82% seen once. The sample comprised peripheral blood. This receptor was obtained from a human donor in a cohort sampled during active COVID-19.

In nucleotides, the CDR3 is TGCGCCAGCAGCTTGGCCAGACAAGAGACCCAGTACTTC. Translation: CASSLARQETQYF. The J gene is TRBJ2-5, the V gene TRBV5-1; D gene uncertain. This CDR3 has 13 amino acids. CDR1 is SGHRS, CDR2 YFSETQ, per germline. The ends were cut back, 0 bases at V and 2 bases at J, with 5 bases in the middle.